The T cell receptor beta chain under discussion was sequenced for a study of blood T cell repertoires in COVID-19. Turning to the study itself: Italy, Spain and the United States were the sources of the convalescent and acute COVID-19 samples. From T cells, B-cell-depleted T cells, or PBMCs came the material, which was cDNA or gDNA.

Germline CDR1 SGHRS, CDR2 YFSETQ. The length of the CDR3 is 15 residues. V lost 7 bases and J lost 1; bases outside the gene matches: 10. This clone was seen only once. Seattle's enrolled individuals joined amid active infection and were then monitored longitudinally. Methods used by the authors: It was from reference gene primer amplification that nucleated cell counts were estimated. Assay: immunoSEQ multiplex PCR; the TCRdb copy retains only in-frame clones and omits some. V and J calls and clone size follow that table, whereas D and trimming were derived from the DNA. The top ten hold approximately 7.3% of the sample, which has nearly 350,000 clones, 88% seen once.

The receptor was derived from a woman in her seventies with COVID-19, enrolled during active disease. Sequencing input: peripheral blood. The V and J genes are TRBV5-1 and TRBJ2-5, with TRBD2 matching over 7 bases. CDR3 in amino acids: CASHPGAGVQETQYF. The CDR3 DNA follows: TGCGCCAGCCACCCCGGGGCGGGGGTCCAAGAGACCCAGTACTTC.